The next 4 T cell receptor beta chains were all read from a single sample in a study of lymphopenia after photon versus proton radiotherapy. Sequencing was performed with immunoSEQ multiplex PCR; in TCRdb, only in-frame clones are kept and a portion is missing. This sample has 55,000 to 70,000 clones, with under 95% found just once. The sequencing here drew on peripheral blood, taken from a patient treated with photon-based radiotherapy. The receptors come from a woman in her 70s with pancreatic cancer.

The CDR3 DNA sequence: TGTGCCAGCAGTCCCAGGGCCCACGAGCAGTACTTC. The encoded protein is CASSPRAHEQYF. The rearrangement uses TRBV28 and TRBJ2-7; TRBD1 might be the D (5 bases). The CDR3 runs to 12 residues. Trimming removed 5 bases from V and 5 bases from J, with 10 bases in between. Per germline, CDR1 MDHEN and CDR2 SYDVKM. Variable domain in full (rest from reference TRBV28 and TRBJ2-7): DVKVTQSSRYLVKRTGEKVFLECVQDMDHENMFWYRQDPGLGLRLIYFSYDVKMKEKGDIPEGYSVSREKKERFSLILESASTNQTSMYLCASSPRAHEQYFGPGTRLTVT.

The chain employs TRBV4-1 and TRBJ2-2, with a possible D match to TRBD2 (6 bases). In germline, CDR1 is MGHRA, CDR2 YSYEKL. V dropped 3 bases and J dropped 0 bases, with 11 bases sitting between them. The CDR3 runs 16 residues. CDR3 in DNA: TGCGCCAGCAGCCAGTCTAGACTAGCGAACACCGGGGAGCTGTTTTTT. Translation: CASSQSRLANTGELFF.

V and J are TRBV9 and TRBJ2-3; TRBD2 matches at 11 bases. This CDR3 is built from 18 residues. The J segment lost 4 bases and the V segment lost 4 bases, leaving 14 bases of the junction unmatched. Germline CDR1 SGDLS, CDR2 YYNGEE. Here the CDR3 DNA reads TGTGCCAGCAGCCCACTACCCACTAGCGGGAGTCTGGCAGATACGCAGTATTTT. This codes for CASSPLPTSGSLADTQYF.

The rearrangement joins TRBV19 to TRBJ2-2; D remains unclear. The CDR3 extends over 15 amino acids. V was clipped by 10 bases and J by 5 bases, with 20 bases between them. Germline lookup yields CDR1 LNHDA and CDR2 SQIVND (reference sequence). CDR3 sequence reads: CATSTRTSWTGELFF. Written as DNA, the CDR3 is TGTGCCACCAGTACGCGGACCTCGTGGACCGGGGAGCTGTTTTTT. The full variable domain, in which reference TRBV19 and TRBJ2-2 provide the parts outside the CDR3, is DGGITQSPKYLFRKEGQNVTLSCEQNLNHDAMYWYRQDPGQGLRLIYYSQIVNDFQKGDIAEGYSVSREKKESFPLTVTSAQKNPTAFYLCATSTRTSWTGELFFGEGSRLTVL.